The present T cell receptor beta chain was sequenced within a study of cytomegalovirus exposure and HLA in healthy donors. This clone was counted between two and nine times. With 60 Vbeta and 13 Jbeta primers, the PCR was carried out. The protocol was immunoSEQ multiplex PCR, while the TCRdb copy is restricted to in-frame clones and leaves out a portion. The sample records around 190,000 clones, 65% to 80% being singletons. The CDR3 has 14 amino acids. V was pared by 6 bases and J by 3 bases, with 12 bases between. Germline V gives CDR1 MNHEY, CDR2 SVGAGI. The J gene is TRBJ1-5, the V gene TRBV6-5; D is perhaps TRBD1 (5 bases). This sequence was found in a woman aged 40 to 50 in good health and CMV-seronegative. Material for sequencing was PBMCs. Here the CDR3 DNA reads TGTGCCAGCAGCGAAACAGGTCCCAATCAGCCCCAGCATTTT. Encoded protein: CASSETGPNQPQHF.